Below are 30 T cell receptor beta chains sequenced from a single sample in a study of T cell responses to AZD1222 COVID-19 vaccine. Profiling relied on immunoSEQ multiplex PCR, and the TCRdb table lists in-frame clones only, not all of them. The sample contains about 110,000 clones, 85% to 90% of which appear only once. Specimen: peripheral blood, collected on day 0 of AZD1222 vaccination. The receptor set was obtained from an adult in good health.

The CDR3: CASSVGAGATGNTIYF. CDR3 nucleotides: TGTGCCAGCAGCGTAGGAGCGGGGGCTACTGGAAACACCATATATTTT. The V and J genes are TRBV9 and TRBJ1-3; TRBD1 might be the D (6 bases). The CDR3 is made up of 16 amino acids. V was pared by 0 bases and J by 2 bases, with 12 bases between. Looked up from germline, CDR1 is SGDLS and CDR2 is YYNGEE.

The gene calls are TRBV6-2 or TRBV6-3 and TRBJ1-2, with D uncertain. The germline V and J ends were trimmed by 4 bases and 5 bases, with 11 bases remaining between them. The CDR3 loop spans 13 amino acids. Germline V gene lookup returns CDR1 MNHEY and CDR2 SVGEGT. CDR3 in amino acids: CASSSSGRYGYTF. CDR3 in DNA: TGTGCCAGCAGTTCCTCGGGGAGATATGGCTACACCTTC.

The chain combines TRBV4-3 with TRBJ2-2; D is uncertain. The CDR3 has 15 residues. Germline CDR1 and CDR2: LGHNA and YSLEER. V was cut by 0 bases and J by 1 base, with 6 bases left in between. The CDR3, as DNA: TGCGCCAGCAGCCAAGATCTGTTGAACACCGGGGAGCTGTTTTTT. Its translation is CASSQDLLNTGELFF.

The rearrangement uses TRBV10-3 and TRBJ2-1; TRBD2 is a possible D gene (6 bases). In germline, CDR1 is ENHRY, CDR2 SYGVKD. V gave up 9 bases and J gave up 5 bases, with 14 bases separating them. The CDR3 sequence is 13 residues long. CDR3 bases: TGTGCCATTGCGGGGCAGTCGAACAATGAGCAGTTCTTC. Its protein product is CAIAGQSNNEQFF.

The chain links TRBV7-8 to TRBJ2-1; 7 bases are a match to TRBD2. CDR1 SGHVS and CDR2 FQNEAQ come from the germline V gene. The CDR3 covers 13 residues. Germline trimming cut 3 bases from V and 6 bases from J; bases unmatched to any gene: 2. The CDR3 bases are TGTGCCAGCAGCTTGGGGGAGGGCAATGAGCAGTTCTTC. The encoded protein is CASSLGEGNEQFF.

This chain joins TRBV28 and TRBJ2-1; TRBD2 matches at 13 bases. V lost 6 bases to trimming and J lost 0 bases; unmatched junction nucleotides: 2. The CDR3 contains 16 residues. Per germline, CDR1 MDHEN and CDR2 SYDVKM. Here the CDR3 reads CASRGTSGVSYNEQFF. CDR3 DNA sequence: TGTGCCAGCAGGGGGACTAGCGGGGTCTCCTACAATGAGCAGTTCTTC.

The V and J genes are TRBV6-5 and TRBJ2-5; D not resolved. CDR3 length: 13 residues. CDR1 is MNHEY, CDR2 SVGAGI, per germline. V shed 7 bases and J shed 2 bases, with 11 bases lying between them. CDR3 in amino acids: CASTRTDQETQYF. The CDR3 DNA reads as TGTGCCAGCACTAGGACGGATCAAGAGACCCAGTACTTC.

This chain joins TRBV18 and TRBJ2-1; weak D call: TRBD1 (7 bases). Looked up from germline, CDR1 is KGHSH and CDR2 is LQKENI. V was clipped by 3 bases and J by 9 bases, with 12 bases between them. The CDR3 length is 13 residues. Here the CDR3 reads CASSPPGGSEQFF. CDR3 coding DNA: TGTGCCAGCTCACCCCCAGGGGGGAGTGAGCAGTTCTTC.

The genes are TRBV5-1 and TRBJ2-6; tentatively, D is TRBD2 (5 bases). The CDR3 totals 16 residues. Trimming left V 5 bases short and J 0 bases short, with 12 bases between. CDR1 and CDR2 (germline): SGHRS, YFSETQ. The CDR3 nucleotides are TGCGCCAGCAGTTCAAGCGGAAGCTCTGGGGCCAACGTCCTGACTTTC. It is translated as CASSSSGSSGANVLTF.

V is TRBV27 and J is TRBJ2-7; D might be TRBD2 (6 bases). V lost 5 bases and J 0 bases, leaving 14 bases between the germline ends. Germline V gene sequence: CDR1 MNHEY, CDR2 SMNVEV (reference sequence). The CDR3 contains 15 residues. This chain's CDR3 is CASSLSSVSSYEQYF. CDR3 bases: TGTGCCAGCAGTCTCTCTAGCGTTAGCTCCTACGAGCAGTACTTC.

This chain links TRBV25-1 with TRBJ1-6, with D tentatively TRBD1 (6 bases). The CDR3 runs 15 residues. V lost 5 bases, J lost 3 bases, and 11 bases lay in between. In germline, CDR1 is MGHDK, CDR2 SYGVNS. CDR3 sequence: CASSKPGHYNSPLHF. In nucleotides, the CDR3 is TGTGCCAGCAGTAAACCGGGACACTATAATTCACCCCTCCACTTT.

This clone has a single count. The chain couples TRBV5-4 to TRBJ2-5; 7 bases agree with TRBD2. The CDR3 is 16 amino acids. Germline V gene lookup returns CDR1 SGHNT and CDR2 YYREEE (reference sequence). Unmatched junction bases numbered 9, after V lost 4 bases and J lost 0 bases. CDR3 bases: TGTGCCAGCAGCCCCGGTGGTAGCGGGTACCAAGAGACCCAGTACTTC. It is translated as CASSPGGSGYQETQYF.

The rearrangement uses TRBV9 and TRBJ2-1; 7 bases line up with TRBD2. From germline, CDR1 is SGDLS and CDR2 YYNGEE. V lost 1 base, J lost 7 bases, and 8 bases stayed unmatched. This CDR3 region has 15 residues. CDR3 in amino acids: CASSVIGLGGNEQFF. In DNA, the CDR3 is TGTGCCAGCAGCGTAATAGGTCTGGGAGGGAATGAGCAGTTCTTC.

The chain is built from TRBV5-1 and TRBJ2-7; the D gene is possibly TRBD2 (5 bases). This CDR3 spans 11 amino acids. Between the trimmed V and J ends, which lost 7 bases and 5 bases, there was a span of 10 bases. Germline V lookup: CDR1 SGHRS, CDR2 YFSETQ. The CDR3 bases are TGCGCCAGCGGTTGGGGAGACGAGCAGTACTTC. Translating gives CASGWGDEQYF. The complete variable domain, with remaining parts taken from reference TRBV5-1 and TRBJ2-7, reads KAGVTQTPRYLIKTRGQQVTLSCSPISGHRSVSWYQQTPGQGLQFLFEYFSETQRNKGNFPGRFSGRQFSNSRSEMNVSTLELGDSALYLCASGWGDEQYFGPGTRLTVT.

The table lists this clone with a count of one. The chain combines TRBV29-1 with TRBJ1-1; tentatively, D is TRBD1 (5 bases). CDR3 length equals 10 residues. Germline V lookup: CDR1 SQVTM, CDR2 ANQGSEA. The V end was cut by 3 bases, the J end by 6 bases, with 5 bases between. The CDR3 DNA reads TGCAGCGTTGAGGGGCCTGAAGCTTTCTTT. Translated, it gives CSVEGPEAFF.

The V and J genes are TRBV5-4 and TRBJ2-4; D gene unclear. The CDR3 runs 14 residues. V lost 4 bases and J 0 bases, leaving 8 bases between the germline ends. Germline CDR1 reads SGHNT; CDR2 reads YYREEE (reference sequence). The CDR3 nucleotides are TGTGCCAGCAGCAACGAACTAGCCAAAAACATTCAGTACTTC. It specifies CASSNELAKNIQYF.

There are a few counts of this clone. This chain joins TRBV19 and TRBJ2-3, with D possibly matching TRBD2 (6 bases). CDR3 length equals 14 residues. Germline-derived CDR1 and CDR2 are LNHDA and SQIVND (reference sequence). The ends were cut back, 8 bases at V and 0 bases at J, with 12 bases in the middle. Here the CDR3 DNA reads TGTGCCAGTTGGGACTGGGCCAGCACAGATACGCAGTATTTT. Translation: CASWDWASTDTQYF.

The chain couples TRBV19 to TRBJ2-1; 8 bases are a match to TRBD2. The CDR3 covers 15 residues. After removal of 6 bases from V and 6 bases from J, the junction contained 10 bases not matched to a gene. CDR1 and CDR2 (germline): LNHDA, SQIVND (reference sequence). The CDR3 loop reads CASREGLEKFNEQFF. The CDR3 DNA is TGTGCCAGTAGAGAGGGACTAGAGAAATTCAATGAGCAGTTCTTC.

The genes are TRBV9 and TRBJ1-6; TRBD1 is a possible D gene (5 bases). The CDR3 is made up of 15 amino acids. V was cut by 0 bases and J by 7 bases, with 11 bases left in between. CDR1 and CDR2 (germline): SGDLS, YYNGEE. CDR3 loop: CASSVGNGGNSPLHF. CDR3 DNA sequence: TGTGCCAGCAGCGTAGGCAACGGGGGAAATTCACCCCTCCACTTT. The full variable domain, its missing parts supplied by reference TRBV9 and TRBJ1-6, is DSGVTQTPKHLITATGQRVTLRCSPRSGDLSVYWYQQSLDQGLQFLIQYYNGEERAKGNILERFSAQQFPDLHSELNLSSLELGDSALYFCASSVGNGGNSPLHFGNGTRLTVT.

The rearrangement links TRBV19 to TRBJ2-7; no clear D gene. The CDR3 length is 13 residues. Trimming removed 5 bases from V and 0 bases from J, with 8 bases in between. CDR1 and CDR2 (germline): LNHDA, SQIVND (reference sequence). For the CDR3, the DNA is TGTGCCAGTAGTCACCGGACCTCCTACGAGCAGTACTTC. Protein sequence: CASSHRTSYEQYF.

The gene calls are TRBV5-5 and TRBJ1-1, with 7 bases identical to TRBD1. The CDR3 loop spans 14 amino acids. Germline values: CDR1 SGHKS, CDR2 YYEKEE (reference sequence). V lost 0 bases and J lost 7; bases outside the gene matches: 6. The CDR3: CASSLAEQGIEAFF. The CDR3 DNA follows: TGTGCCAGCAGCTTGGCAGAACAGGGGATTGAAGCTTTCTTT.

The V and J genes are TRBV19 and TRBJ2-2, with a tentative D call TRBD2 (7 bases). This CDR3 is built from 14 residues. Germline V gene data show CDR1 as LNHDA and CDR2 as SQIVND (reference sequence). Trimming stripped 9 bases from V and 6 bases from J, with 17 bases between. The CDR3 DNA reads as TGTGCCAGCATGGCGGGGGCGCTGGCCGGGGAGCTGTTTTTT. It specifies CASMAGALAGELFF. Combining the CDR3 with reference TRBV19 and TRBJ2-2 gives the whole variable domain DGGITQSPKYLFRKEGQNVTLSCEQNLNHDAMYWYRQDPGQGLRLIYYSQIVNDFQKGDIAEGYSVSREKKESFPLTVTSAQKNPTAFYLCASMAGALAGELFFGEGSRLTVL.

The V gene is TRBV27, the J gene TRBJ2-5; 7 positions agree with TRBD2. J lost 4 bases, V lost 6 bases, and 8 bases had no gene match. The CDR3 length is 14 residues. CDR1 is MNHEY and CDR2 is SMNVEV in the germline V gene (reference sequence). The CDR3 DNA follows: TGTGCCAGCAGCCCAGGGCGCGGGAGAGAGACCCAGTACTTC. This sequence encodes CASSPGRGRETQYF.

This chain links TRBV2 with TRBJ1-5; D is perhaps TRBD1 (5 bases). The CDR3 extends over 13 amino acids. V was cut by 6 bases and J by 6 bases, with 12 bases left in between. Germline-derived CDR1 and CDR2 are SNHLY and FYNNEI. The CDR3 reads CASSNLQGQPQHF. For the CDR3, the DNA is TGTGCCAGCAGCAACCTTCAGGGTCAGCCCCAGCATTTT.

The V call is TRBV10-3, the J call TRBJ2-6, with D maybe TRBD2 (6 bases). V dropped 6 bases and J dropped 0 bases, with 12 bases sitting between them. This CDR3 spans 16 amino acids. Germline CDR1 is ENHRY and CDR2 is SYGVKD. The CDR3 nucleotides read TGTGCCATCAGCCTGACTAGGAACTCTGGGGCCAACGTCCTGACTTTC. This encodes CAISLTRNSGANVLTF.

This clone was counted a single time. V and J are TRBV6-5 and TRBJ1-2, with a weak D call TRBD1 (6 bases). V was shortened by 7 bases and J by 3 bases, with 15 bases between the two germline ends. Germline V gives CDR1 MNHEY, CDR2 SVGAGI. This CDR3 has 14 residues. As DNA, the CDR3 is TGTGCCAGCACCCCGAAGGACAGATACTATGGCTACACCTTC. Translated: CASTPKDRYYGYTF.

The gene calls are TRBV11-3 and TRBJ2-3; 13 bases line up with TRBD2. CDR3 length: 16 residues. Looked up from germline, CDR1 is SGHNT and CDR2 is YENEEA. The ends lost 5 bases at V and 3 bases at J; junction bases unmatched: 5. The chain's CDR3 is CASSPGTSGMTDTQYF. For the CDR3, the DNA is TGTGCCAGCAGCCCAGGGACTAGCGGGATGACAGATACGCAGTATTTT.

The gene calls are TRBV12-3 or TRBV12-4 and TRBJ1-5; D unresolved. V lost 2 bases, J lost 1 base, and 3 bases lay in between. This CDR3 region has 13 residues. CDR3 DNA: TGTGCCAGCAGTTTAAAGAGCAATCAGCCCCAGCATTTT. Its protein product is CASSLKSNQPQHF.

The rearrangement links TRBV20-1 to TRBJ2-7; the D is unclear. Germline V CDR1 and CDR2: DFQATT, SNEGSKA (reference sequence). This CDR3 has 12 residues. The V and J ends lost 3 bases and 0 bases respectively, with 6 bases between them. The CDR3 reads CSASVSSYEQYF. In nucleotides, the CDR3 is TGCAGTGCTAGTGTCAGCTCCTACGAGCAGTACTTC.

This clone was counted only a few times. V and J are TRBV5-1 and TRBJ1-2; unclear D gene. From germline, CDR1 is SGHRS and CDR2 YFSETQ. V gave up 2 bases and J gave up 1 base, with 3 bases separating them. The CDR3 consists of 12 residues. CDR3 sequence: CASSFLNYGYTF. In DNA, the CDR3 is TGCGCCAGCAGCTTTCTTAACTATGGCTACACCTTC.